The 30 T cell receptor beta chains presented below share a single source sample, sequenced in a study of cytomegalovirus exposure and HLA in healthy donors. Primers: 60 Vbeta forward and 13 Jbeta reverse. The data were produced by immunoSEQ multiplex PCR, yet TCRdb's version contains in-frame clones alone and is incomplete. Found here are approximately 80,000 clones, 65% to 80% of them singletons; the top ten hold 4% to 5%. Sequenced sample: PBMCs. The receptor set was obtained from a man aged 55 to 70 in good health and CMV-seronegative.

CDR3 bases: TGTGCCAGCACTCTACAGGGGGGCTCCTACGAGCAGTACTTC. Translated, it gives CASTLQGGSYEQYF. The V and J genes are TRBV6-1 and TRBJ2-5; the match to TRBD1 covers 8 bases. The assigned J gene may be wrong: the sequence end matches TRBJ2-7 better. Germline V gives CDR1 MNHNS, CDR2 SASEGT. This CDR3 has 14 residues.

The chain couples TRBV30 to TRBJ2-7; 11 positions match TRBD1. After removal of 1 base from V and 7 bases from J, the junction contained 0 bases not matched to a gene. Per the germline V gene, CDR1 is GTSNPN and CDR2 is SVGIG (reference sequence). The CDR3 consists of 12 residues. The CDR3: CAWSGDRGEQYF. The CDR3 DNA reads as TGTGCCTGGAGTGGGGACAGGGGGGAGCAGTACTTC.

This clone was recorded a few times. CDR3 amino acids: CASKSGETYEQYF. The CDR3, as DNA: TGTGCCAGCAAATCGGGAGAAACCTACGAGCAGTACTTC. This chain joins TRBV2 and TRBJ2-7; D may be TRBD2 (6 bases). Germline CDR1 and CDR2: SNHLY and FYNNEI. The germline V and J ends were trimmed by 7 bases and 2 bases, with 12 bases remaining between them. The CDR3 length is 13 residues.

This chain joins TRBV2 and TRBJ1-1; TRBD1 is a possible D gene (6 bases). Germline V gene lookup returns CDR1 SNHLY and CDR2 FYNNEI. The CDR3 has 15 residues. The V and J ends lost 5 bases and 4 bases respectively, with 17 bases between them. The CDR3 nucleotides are TGTGCCAGCAGTCTCAGACCCCAGGGGAGCACTGAAGCTTTCTTT. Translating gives CASSLRPQGSTEAFF. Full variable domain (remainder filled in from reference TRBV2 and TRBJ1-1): EPEVTQTPSHQVTQMGQEVILRCVPISNHLYFYWYRQILGQKVEFLVSFYNNEISEKSEIFDDQFSVERPDGSNFTLKIRSTKLEDSAMYFCASSLRPQGSTEAFFGQGTRLTVV.

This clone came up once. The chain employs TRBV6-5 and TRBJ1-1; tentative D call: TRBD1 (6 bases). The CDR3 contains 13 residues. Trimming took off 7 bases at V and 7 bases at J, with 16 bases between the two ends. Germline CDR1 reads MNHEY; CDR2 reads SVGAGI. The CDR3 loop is CASIGGAAGEAFF. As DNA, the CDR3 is TGTGCCAGCATCGGGGGGGCGGCTGGTGAAGCTTTCTTT.

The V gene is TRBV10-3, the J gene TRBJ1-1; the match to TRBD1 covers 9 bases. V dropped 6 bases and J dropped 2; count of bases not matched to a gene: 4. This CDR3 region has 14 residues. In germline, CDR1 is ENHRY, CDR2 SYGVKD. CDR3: CAIRADRGNTEAFF. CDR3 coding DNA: TGTGCCATCAGGGCGGACAGGGGCAACACTGAAGCTTTCTTT.

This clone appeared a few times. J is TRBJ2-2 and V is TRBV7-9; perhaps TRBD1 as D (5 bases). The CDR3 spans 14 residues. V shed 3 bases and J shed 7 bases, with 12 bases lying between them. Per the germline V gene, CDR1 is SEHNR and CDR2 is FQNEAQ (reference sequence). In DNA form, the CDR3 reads TGTGCCAGCAGCTTGCTCCTAACAGGCGGGGAGCTGTTTTTT. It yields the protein CASSLLLTGGELFF.

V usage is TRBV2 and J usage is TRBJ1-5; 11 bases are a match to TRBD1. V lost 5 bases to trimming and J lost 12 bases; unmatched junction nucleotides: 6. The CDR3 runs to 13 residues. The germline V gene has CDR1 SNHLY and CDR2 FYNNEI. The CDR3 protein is CASSPPGTGGQHF. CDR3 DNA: TGTGCCAGCAGTCCTCCCGGGACAGGGGGCCAGCATTTT.

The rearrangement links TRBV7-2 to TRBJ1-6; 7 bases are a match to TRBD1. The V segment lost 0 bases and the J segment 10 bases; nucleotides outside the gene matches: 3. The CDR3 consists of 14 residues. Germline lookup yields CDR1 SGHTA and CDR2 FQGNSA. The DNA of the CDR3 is TGTGCCAGCAGCTTAGCAGGGGGCGGATCACCCCTCCACTTT. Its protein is CASSLAGGGSPLHF. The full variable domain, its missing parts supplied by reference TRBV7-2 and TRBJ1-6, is GAGVSQSPSNKVTEKGKDVELRCDPISGHTALYWYRQSLGQGLEFLIYFQGNSAPDKSGLPSDRFSAERTGGSVSTLTIQRTQQEDSAVYLCASSLAGGGSPLHFGNGTRLTVT.

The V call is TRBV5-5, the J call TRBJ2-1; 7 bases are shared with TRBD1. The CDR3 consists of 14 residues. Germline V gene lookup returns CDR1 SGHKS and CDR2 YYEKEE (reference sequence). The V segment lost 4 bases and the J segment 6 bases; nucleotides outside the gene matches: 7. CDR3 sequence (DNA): TGTGCCAGCAGCCGAGAGGGGGCGGGCAATGAGCAGTTCTTC. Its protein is CASSREGAGNEQFF. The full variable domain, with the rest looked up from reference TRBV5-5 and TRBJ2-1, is DAGVTQSPTHLIKTRGQQVTLRCSPISGHKSVSWYQQVLGQGPQFIFQYYEKEERGRGNFPDRFSARQFPNYSSELNVNALLLGDSALYLCASSREGAGNEQFFGPGTRLTVL.

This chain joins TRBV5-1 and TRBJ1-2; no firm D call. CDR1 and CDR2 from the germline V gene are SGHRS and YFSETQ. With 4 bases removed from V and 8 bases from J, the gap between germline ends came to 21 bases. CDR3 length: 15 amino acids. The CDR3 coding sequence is TGCGCCAGCAGCGCCGACCGGGGAAACTTGGAAGGCTACACCTTC. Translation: CASSADRGNLEGYTF.

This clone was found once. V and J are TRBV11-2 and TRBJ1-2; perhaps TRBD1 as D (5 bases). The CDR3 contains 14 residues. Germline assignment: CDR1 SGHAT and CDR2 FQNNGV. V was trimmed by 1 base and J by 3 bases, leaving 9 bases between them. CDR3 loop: CASSLGETDYGYTF. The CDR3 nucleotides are TGTGCCAGCAGCTTAGGAGAGACAGACTATGGCTACACCTTC.

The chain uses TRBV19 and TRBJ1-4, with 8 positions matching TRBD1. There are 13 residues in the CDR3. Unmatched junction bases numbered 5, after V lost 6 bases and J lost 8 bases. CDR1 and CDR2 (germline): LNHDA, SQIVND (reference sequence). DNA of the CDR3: TGTGCCAGTAGGCGGGACAGGCAAGAAAAACTGTTTTTT. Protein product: CASRRDRQEKLFF.

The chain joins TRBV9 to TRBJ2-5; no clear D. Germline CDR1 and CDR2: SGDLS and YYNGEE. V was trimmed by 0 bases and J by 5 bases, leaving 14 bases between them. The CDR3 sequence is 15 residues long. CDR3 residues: CASSVGAGTRETQYF. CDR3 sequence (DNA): TGTGCCAGCAGCGTAGGGGCAGGTACCCGGGAGACCCAGTACTTC.

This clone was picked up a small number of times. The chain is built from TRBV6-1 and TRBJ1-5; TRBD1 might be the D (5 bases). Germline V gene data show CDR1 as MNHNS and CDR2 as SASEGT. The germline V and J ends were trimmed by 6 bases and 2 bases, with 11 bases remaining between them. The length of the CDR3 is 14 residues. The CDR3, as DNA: TGTGCCAGCAGGAGACCGGGGGGCAATCAGCCCCAGCATTTT. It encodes CASRRPGGNQPQHF.

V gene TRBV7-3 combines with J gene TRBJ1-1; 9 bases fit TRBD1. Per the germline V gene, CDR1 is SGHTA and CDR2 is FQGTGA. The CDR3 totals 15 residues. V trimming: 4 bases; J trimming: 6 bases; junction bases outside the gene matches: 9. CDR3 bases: TGTGCCAGCAGCTCCGAACCACAGGGGGCGGCTGAAGCTTTCTTT. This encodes CASSSEPQGAAEAFF.

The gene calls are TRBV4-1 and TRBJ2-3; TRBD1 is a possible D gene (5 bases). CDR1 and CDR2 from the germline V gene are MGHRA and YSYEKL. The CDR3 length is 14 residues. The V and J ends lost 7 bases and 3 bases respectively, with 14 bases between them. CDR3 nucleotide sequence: TGCGCCAGCACCCCCGCAGACAGTACAGATACGCAGTATTTT. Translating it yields CASTPADSTDTQYF.

The CDR3 DNA reads TGTGCCAGCAGCCAAAGGACCGCGACAGGAAAAGTTGATACGCAGTATTTT. Encoded protein: CASSQRTATGKVDTQYF. The rearrangement links TRBV14 to TRBJ2-3; D might be TRBD1 (6 bases). The CDR3 is 17 amino acids. Germline CDR1 is SGHDN and CDR2 is FVKESK. Trimming took off 2 bases at V and 6 bases at J, with 21 bases between the two ends.

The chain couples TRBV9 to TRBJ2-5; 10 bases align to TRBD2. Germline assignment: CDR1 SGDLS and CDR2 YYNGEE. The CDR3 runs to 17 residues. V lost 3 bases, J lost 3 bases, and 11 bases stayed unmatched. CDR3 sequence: CASSAGGLAGVEETQYF. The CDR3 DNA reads TGTGCCAGCAGCGCCGGAGGGCTAGCGGGGGTGGAAGAGACCCAGTACTTC.

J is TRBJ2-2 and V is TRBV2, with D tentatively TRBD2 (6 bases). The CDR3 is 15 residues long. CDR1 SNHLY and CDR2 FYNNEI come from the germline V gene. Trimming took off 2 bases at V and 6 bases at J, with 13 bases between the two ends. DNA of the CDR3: TGTGCCAGCAGTGAACAGTCGTCGGGGGCCGGGGAGCTGTTTTTT. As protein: CASSEQSSGAGELFF.

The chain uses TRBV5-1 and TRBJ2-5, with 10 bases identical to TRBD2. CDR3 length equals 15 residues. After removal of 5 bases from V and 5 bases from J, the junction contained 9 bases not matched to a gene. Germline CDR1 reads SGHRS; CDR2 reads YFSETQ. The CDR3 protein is CASRLAGAQGETQYF. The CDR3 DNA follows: TGCGCCAGCAGGCTAGCGGGGGCCCAGGGGGAGACCCAGTACTTC.

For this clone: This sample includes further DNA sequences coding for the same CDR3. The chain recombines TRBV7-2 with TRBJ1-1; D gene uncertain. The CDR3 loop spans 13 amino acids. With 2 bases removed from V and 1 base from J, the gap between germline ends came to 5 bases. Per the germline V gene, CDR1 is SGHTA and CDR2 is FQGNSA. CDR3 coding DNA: TGTGCCAGCAGCTTAAGAGCGAACACTGAAGCTTTCTTT. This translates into CASSLRANTEAFF.

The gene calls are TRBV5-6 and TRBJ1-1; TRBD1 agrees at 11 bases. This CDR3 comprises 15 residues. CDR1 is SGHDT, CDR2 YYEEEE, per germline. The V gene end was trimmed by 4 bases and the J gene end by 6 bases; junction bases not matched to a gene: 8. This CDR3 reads CASSPRTGGASEAFF. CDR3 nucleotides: TGTGCCAGCAGCCCCAGGACAGGGGGCGCCTCTGAAGCTTTCTTT.

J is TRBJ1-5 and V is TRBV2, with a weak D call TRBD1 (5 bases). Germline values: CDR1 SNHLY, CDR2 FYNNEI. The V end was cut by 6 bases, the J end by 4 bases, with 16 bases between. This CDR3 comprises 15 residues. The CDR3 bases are TGTGCCAGCAGCTTCCGGGCCCCAGGGAATCAGCCCCAGCATTTT. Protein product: CASSFRAPGNQPQHF.

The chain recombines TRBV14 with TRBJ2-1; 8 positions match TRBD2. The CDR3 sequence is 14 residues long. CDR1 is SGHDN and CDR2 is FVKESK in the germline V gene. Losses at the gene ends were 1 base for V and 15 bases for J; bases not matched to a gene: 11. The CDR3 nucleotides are TGTGCCAGCAGCCAAGCAAACCGGCGGGGGGCGTGGTTCTTC. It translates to CASSQANRRGAWFF.

The CDR3 protein is CASSAGPGLAGEDRYF. CDR3 nucleotide sequence: TGTGCCAGCAGCGCGGGACCGGGACTAGCGGGGGAAGACCGGTACTTC. The chain carries TRBV9 and TRBJ2-7; 14 bases align to TRBD2. Trimming removed 3 bases from V and 12 bases from J; junction bases left unmatched: 14. The germline V gene encodes CDR1 SGDLS and CDR2 YYNGEE. This CDR3 comprises 16 residues. Drawing the rest from reference TRBV9 and TRBJ2-7, the complete variable domain is DSGVTQTPKHLITATGQRVTLRCSPRSGDLSVYWYQQSLDQGLQFLIQYYNGEERAKGNILERFSAQQFPDLHSELNLSSLELGDSALYFCASSAGPGLAGEDRYFGPGTRLTVT.

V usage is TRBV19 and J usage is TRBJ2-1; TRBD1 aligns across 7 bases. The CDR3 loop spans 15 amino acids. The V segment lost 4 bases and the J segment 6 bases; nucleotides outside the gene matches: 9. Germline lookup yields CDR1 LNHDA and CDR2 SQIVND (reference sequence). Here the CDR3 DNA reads TGTGCCAGTAGTAGTCAAGGGGGCGCTGGCAATGAGCAGTTCTTC. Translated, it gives CASSSQGGAGNEQFF.

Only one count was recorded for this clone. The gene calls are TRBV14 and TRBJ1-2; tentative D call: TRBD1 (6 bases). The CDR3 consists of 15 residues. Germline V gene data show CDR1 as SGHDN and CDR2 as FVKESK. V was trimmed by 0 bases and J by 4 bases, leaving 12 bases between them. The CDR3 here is CASSQDSGAGYGYTF. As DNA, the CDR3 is TGTGCCAGCAGCCAAGATTCAGGGGCGGGCTATGGCTACACCTTC.

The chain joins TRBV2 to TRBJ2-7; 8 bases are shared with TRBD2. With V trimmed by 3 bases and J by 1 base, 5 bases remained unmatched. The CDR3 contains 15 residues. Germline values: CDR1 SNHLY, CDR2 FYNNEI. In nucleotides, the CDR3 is TGTGCCAGCAGTGACAGAAGCGGGGGATCCTACGAGCAGTACTTC. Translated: CASSDRSGGSYEQYF.

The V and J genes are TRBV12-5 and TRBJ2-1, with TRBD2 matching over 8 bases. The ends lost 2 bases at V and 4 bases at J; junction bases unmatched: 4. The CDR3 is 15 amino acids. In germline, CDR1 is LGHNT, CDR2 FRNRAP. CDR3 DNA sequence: TGTGCTAGTGGTTTGTCAGTAGCGGGGTACAATGAGCAGTTCTTC. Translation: CASGLSVAGYNEQFF.